This T cell receptor beta chain came from a study of CD8 T cells in ankylosing spondylitis. TCRdb passed the 5' RACE reads through MiXCR, listing each CDR3 protein once. The top ten hold roughly a tenth of the sample, which has more than 250,000 distinct CDR3 sequences, 11% seen once. The V and J ends lost 0 bases and 14 bases respectively, with 19 bases between them. This CDR3 spans 14 amino acids. CDR1 and CDR2 (germline): SGHRS, YFSETQ. The chain joins TRBV5-1 to TRBJ2-3; a possible D gene is TRBD2 (6 bases). This clonotype was sampled from a female donor with ankylosing spondylitis or in good health (not recorded which). Sequenced sample: blood, either unsorted or a sorted T cell fraction (not recorded which). The CDR3 DNA follows: TGCGCCAGCAGCTTGGTAGTAGCGGAGAGATCGTCGTATTTT. This codes for CASSLVVAERSSYF. Together with reference TRBV5-1 and TRBJ2-3, the CDR3 gives the full variable domain: KAGVTQTPRYLIKTRGQQVTLSCSPISGHRSVSWYQQTPGQGLQFLFEYFSETQRNKGNFPGRFSGRQFSNSRSEMNVSTLELGDSALYLCASSLVVAERSSYFGPGTRLTVL.